These 17 T cell receptor beta chains were sequenced from one sample in a study of T-cell reconstitution after alpha-beta-depleted transplantation in children. Unique molecular identifiers were incorporated into the prepared TCRbeta library. MiXCR, applied by TCRdb to the PCR reads, yields one record per CDR3 protein. Among approximately 630,000 distinct CDR3 sequences, roughly 14% were seen once, and the ten largest hold 0.79%. The material sequenced was PBMCs, taken before TCRalphabeta/CD19-depleted stem cell transplant. All receptors come from a girl between 2 and 10 years old with congenital amegakaryocytic thrombocytopenia, due to receive a stem cell transplant.

The chain recombines TRBV7-9 with TRBJ1-1; tentatively, D is TRBD1 (6 bases). The germline V gene has CDR1 SEHNR and CDR2 FQNEAQ (reference sequence). V shed 1 base and J shed 6 bases, with 9 bases lying between them. The CDR3 totals 13 residues. DNA of the CDR3: TGTGCCAGCAGCTTAGGGGGGGGCGCTGAAGCTTTCTTT. Its translation is CASSLGGGAEAFF.

There are many counts of this clonotype. V is TRBV7-2 and J is TRBJ2-7, with 14 bases fitting TRBD2. Germline V CDR1 and CDR2: SGHTA, FQGNSA. The CDR3 totals 17 residues. J gave up 5 bases and V 3 bases, and 9 bases lay outside the gene matches. In DNA form, the CDR3 reads TGTGCCAGCAGCTTTCGCCCTCTGGGACTAGCGGGAGACGAGCAGTACTTC. Translation gives CASSFRPLGLAGDEQYF.

The chain has TRBV9 and TRBJ2-1, with 7 nucleotides matching TRBD2. CDR1 is SGDLS, CDR2 YYNGEE, per germline. CDR3 length: 16 amino acids. V shed 2 bases, J shed 3 bases, and the junction held 8 bases outside the gene matches. CDR3 sequence reads: CASSVGLDNNYNEQFF. DNA for the CDR3: TGTGCCAGCAGCGTCGGACTAGACAATAACTACAATGAGCAGTTCTTC.

This rearrangement joins TRBV4-1 to TRBJ2-7; D may be TRBD1 (6 bases). This CDR3 region has 13 residues. CDR1 is MGHRA, CDR2 YSYEKL, per germline. Trimming removed 1 base at V and 6 bases at J, with 10 bases between. In DNA, the CDR3 is TGCGCCAGCAGCCAAGGGTCACAGGGCGAGCAGTACTTC. Translated: CASSQGSQGEQYF.

This clonotype was recorded at least ten times. This rearrangement joins TRBV5-5 to TRBJ1-1, with 7 bases lining up with TRBD1. The J segment lost 6 bases and the V segment lost 4 bases, leaving 15 bases of the junction unmatched. There are 16 residues in the CDR3. The germline gives CDR1 SGHKS, CDR2 YYEKEE (reference sequence). DNA for the CDR3: TGTGCCAGCAGCCTGTTACCGAAGAAGGGGGCTTCTGAAGCTTTCTTT. Protein sequence: CASSLLPKKGASEAFF.

This clonotype came up a few times. The chain links TRBV20-1 to TRBJ2-2, with unresolved D. Per the germline V gene, CDR1 is DFQATT and CDR2 is SNEGSKA (reference sequence). Trimming removed 5 bases from V and 1 base from J, with 8 bases in between. The CDR3 is 13 residues long. CDR3 residues: CSARPVNTGELFF. In nucleotides, the CDR3 is TGCAGTGCTCGTCCAGTGAACACCGGGGAGCTGTTTTTT.

This clonotype occurred once. Sequence at one end of the junction differs from germline and may be a read error. This chain links TRBV20-1 with TRBJ2-1, with a possible D match to TRBD2 (7 bases). Per germline, CDR1 DFQATT and CDR2 SNEGSKA (reference sequence). CDR3 size: 15 residues. The DNA of the CDR3 is TGCAGTGCTAGAGAACTAGCGACGGGGGCCAATGGGCAGTTCTTC. Encoded protein: CSARELATGANGQFF.

This clonotype showed up many times. The chain carries TRBV20-1 and TRBJ2-1; D is undetermined. The CDR3 runs to 11 residues. Germline CDR1 DFQATT, CDR2 SNEGSKA (reference sequence). CDR3 in DNA: TGCAGCCCAGGCACCAATTACGAGCAGTTCTTC. Its translation: CSPGTNYEQFF.

At least ten counts were recorded for this clonotype. The chain uses TRBV5-1 and TRBJ2-7; 10 nucleotides line up with TRBD2. The V and J ends lost 4 bases and 0 bases, in that order; junction bases with no gene match: 7. CDR1 is SGHRS and CDR2 is YFSETQ in the germline V gene. CDR3 size: 16 residues. This CDR3 is CASSPTGTSVSYEQYF. For the CDR3, the DNA is TGCGCCAGCAGCCCTACCGGGACTAGCGTCTCCTACGAGCAGTACTTC.

This sequence joins TRBV11-2 and TRBJ1-3; 9 bases match TRBD1. Germline V gives CDR1 SGHAT, CDR2 FQNNGV. Trimming took 2 bases from V and 9 from J; bases not matched to a gene: 8. The CDR3 covers 15 residues. CDR3 loop: CASSLPGQGVITIYF. The CDR3 nucleotides are TGTGCCAGCAGCTTACCGGGACAGGGCGTAATCACCATATATTTT.

This clonotype has a handful of counts. The chain recombines TRBV15 with TRBJ2-5, with a tentative D call TRBD2 (5 bases). V lost 5 bases to trimming and J lost 0 bases, with 16 bases between them. This CDR3 region has 16 residues. Germline V gene sequence: CDR1 LNHNV, CDR2 YYDKDF (reference sequence). The CDR3 DNA follows: TGTGCCACCAGCCCTCGAACCCGGGGTTACCAAGAGACCCAGTACTTC. Its protein product is CATSPRTRGYQETQYF.

This clonotype was picked up a small number of times. V is TRBV7-8 and J is TRBJ2-3; maybe TRBD2 (5 bases). V dropped 2 bases and J dropped 2 bases, with 11 bases sitting between them. The CDR3 runs 15 residues. CDR1 and CDR2 (germline): SGHVS, FQNEAQ. The CDR3 loop is CASSLPGTPTDTQYF. In DNA, the CDR3 is TGTGCCAGCAGCTTACCGGGAACCCCCACAGATACGCAGTATTTT.

This chain connects TRBV7-6 to TRBJ2-5, with unresolved D. This CDR3 is 16 amino acids long. Germline V gives CDR1 SGHVS, CDR2 FNYEAQ. V was cut by 1 base and J by 7 bases, with 19 bases left in between. CDR3 sequence reads: CASSLEVMGLKGTQYF. Here the CDR3 DNA reads TGTGCCAGCAGCTTAGAAGTTATGGGCCTCAAAGGGACCCAGTACTTC.

As concerns this clonotype: The junction shows a germline mismatch at one end, possibly a read error. The chain uses TRBV20-1 and TRBJ2-7, with a possible D match to TRBD2 (6 bases). CDR3 size: 16 residues. Germline V CDR1 and CDR2: DFQATT, SNEGSKA (reference sequence). The CDR3 sequence: CSARDFSSENFYEPYF. CDR3 in DNA: TGCAGTGCTAGAGATTTTTCTAGCGAGAATTTCTACGAGCCGTACTTC.

The CDR3 sequence: CASSALVGETQYF. The CDR3 DNA reads TGTGCCAGCAGCGCCCTGGTAGGGGAGACCCAGTACTTC. This rearrangement joins TRBV14 to TRBJ2-5; D remains unclear. The germline V gene encodes CDR1 SGHDN and CDR2 FVKESK. The V gene lost 5 bases and the J gene lost 5 bases, with 12 bases spanning the gap. This CDR3 is 13 amino acids long.

Turning to this clonotype: The germline gene is not matched at one end of the junction; a read error may be the cause. This chain connects TRBV9 to TRBJ2-1; TRBD2 matches 7 bases. Germline CDR1 and CDR2: SGDLS and YYNGEE. There are 19 residues in the CDR3. In DNA, the CDR3 is TGTGTCAGCTGCGAGCGGGCCCAATGGCTAGCGGACTCCTACAATGAGCAGTTCTTC. It translates to CVSCERAQWLADSYNEQFF.

This chain links TRBV5-8 with TRBJ2-3; D possibly corresponds to TRBD2 (6 bases). The CDR3 runs 15 residues. Germline CDR1 SGHTS, CDR2 YDEGEE. V gave up 7 bases and J gave up 0 bases, with 15 bases separating them. The CDR3 DNA sequence: TGTGCCAGCCTAGTCACTAGCCGTAGCACAGATACGCAGTATTTT. Amino acid sequence: CASLVTSRSTDTQYF.